This T cell receptor beta chain stems from a study of shared T cell receptors in the human thymus. V lost 4 bases and J lost 4; bases outside the gene matches: 12. The CDR3 sequence is 16 residues long. CDR1 is SGDLS and CDR2 is YYNGEE in the germline V gene. TCRdb keeps only in-frame clones here, not all; method: immunoSEQ multiplex PCR. This sample has 540,000 or so clones; around three quarters occur once, and the top ten carry roughly 0.013%. The sample was also reused in another study, on human thymus T cells. That paper adds: Donor material was obtained from healthy Finnish infants undergoing corrective surgery for congenital heart defects. Thymus tissue was removed during corrective cardiac surgery. Thymic repertoires of unrelated individuals were reported in related research to overlap highly.

The sequenced sample consisted of thymocytes. The V call is TRBV9, the J call TRBJ2-7, with 9 bases that match TRBD2. This receptor was obtained from a boy under two years old with a congenital heart defect. The CDR3 is CASSPRVAGDQYEQYF. The CDR3 DNA follows: TGTGCCAGCAGCCCGCGGGTAGCGGGAGATCAGTACGAGCAGTACTTC.